The rows below give T cell receptor beta chains drawn from one sample of a study of spatial heterogeneity in lung cancer. TCRdb re-called the 5' RACE reads through MiXCR, storing one row per CDR3 protein. The data contain fewer than 30,000 distinct CDR3 sequences, approximately 6.5% of them singletons. The material was lung tumor tissue, obtained at surgery. These receptors originate from a male donor with early-stage non-small cell lung cancer. CDR3s include the opening cysteine and the closing phenylalanine or tryptophan. The D gene is left open where the match is weak. The size of a clone is reported for some rows only, either as once, few or many, or as a class for expanded clones.

CASQANYGYTF | TGTGCCAGTCAAGCTAACTATGGCTACACCTTC | TRBJ1-2 | TRBV28 | . | many
CASSQEARGYEQYF | TGCGCCAGCAGCCAAGAGGCAAGGGGCTACGAGCAGTACTTC | TRBJ2-7 | TRBV4-1 | . | many
CASSRSLEGRSGNTIYF | TGTGCCAGCAGTCGTTCTCTAGAGGGAAGGTCTGGAAACACCATATATTTT | TRBJ1-3 | TRBV7-9 | . | few
CASSRRQGVRGTEAFF | TGTGCCAGCAGCCGTCGACAGGGGGTAAGGGGAACTGAAGCTTTCTTT | TRBJ1-1 | TRBV21-1 | . | many
CAIGQGANQPQHF | TGTGCCATCGGGCAGGGGGCAAATCAGCCCCAGCATTTT | TRBJ1-5 | TRBV15 | TRBD1 | few
CASSQDRDLGETQYF | TGCGCCAGCAGCCAAGATCGGGACCTCGGTGAGACCCAGTACTTC | TRBJ2-5 | TRBV4-3 | . | few
CASNQEMNTEAFF | TGTGCCAGCAATCAGGAAATGAACACTGAAGCTTTCTTT | TRBJ1-1 | TRBV2 | . | many
CASSLARGLGSYNEQFF | TGTGCCAGCAGCTTAGCTCGAGGGTTGGGTTCCTACAATGAGCAGTTCTTC | TRBJ2-1 | TRBV7-2 | . | many
CASSEAGRVSPLHF | TGTGCCAGCAGTGAGGCAGGGAGAGTTTCACCCCTCCACTTT | TRBJ1-6 | TRBV25-1 | . | .
CASSPVPGVGNTIYF | TGTGCCAGCAGTCCCGTTCCAGGTGTAGGAAACACCATATATTTT | TRBJ1-3 | TRBV3-1 | . | many
CSARKNSGAEGKLFF | TGCAGTGCTAGAAAGAACTCTGGGGCTGAAGGAAAACTGTTTTTT | TRBJ1-4 | TRBV20-1 | . | .
CASSYGTGEQDTQYF | TGCGCCAGCAGCTACGGGACAGGGGAACAGGATACGCAGTATTTT | TRBJ2-3 | TRBV5-1 | TRBD1 | many
CASRALAGLYEQYF | TGTGCCAGCAGGGCTCTAGCGGGGCTCTACGAGCAGTACTTC | TRBJ2-7 | TRBV6-2/TRBV6-3 | TRBD2 | many